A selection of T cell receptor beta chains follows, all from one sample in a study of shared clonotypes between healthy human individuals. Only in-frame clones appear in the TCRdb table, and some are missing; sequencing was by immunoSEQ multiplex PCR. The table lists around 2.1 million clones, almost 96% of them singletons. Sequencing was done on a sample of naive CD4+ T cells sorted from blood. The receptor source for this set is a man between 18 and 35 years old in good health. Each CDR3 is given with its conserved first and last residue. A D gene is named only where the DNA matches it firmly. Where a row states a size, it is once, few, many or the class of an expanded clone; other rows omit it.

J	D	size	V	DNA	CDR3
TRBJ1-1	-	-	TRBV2	TGTGCCAGCAAGGGCAACACTGAAGCTTTCTTT	CASKGNTEAFF
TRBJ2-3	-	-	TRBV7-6	TGTGCCAGCAGCTTAGGAGAGAGAGGCTATACGCAGTATTTT	CASSLGERGYTQYF
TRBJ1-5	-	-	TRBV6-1	TGTGCCAGCAGTGAGGGCAGGGGCGAAAATCAGCCCCAGCATTTT	CASSEGRGENQPQHF
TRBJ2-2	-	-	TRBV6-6	TGTGCCAGCAGTGGAGCCGGGGAGCTGTTTTTT	CASSGAGELFF
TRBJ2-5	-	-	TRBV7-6	TGTGCCAGCAGCTCAAGGAGGCAAGAGACCCAGTACTTC	CASSSRRQETQYF
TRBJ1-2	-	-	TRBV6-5	TGTGCCAGCTATAGGGGGGGCCCTAACTATGGCTACACCTTC	CASYRGGPNYGYTF
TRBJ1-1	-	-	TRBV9	TGTGCCAGCAGCGTAGAAGGAGGGACTGAAGCTTTCTTT	CASSVEGGTEAFF
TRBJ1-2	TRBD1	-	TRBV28	TGTGCCAGCAGTTCCCCCGACAGGGGGCTTGGCTACACCTTC	CASSSPDRGLGYTF
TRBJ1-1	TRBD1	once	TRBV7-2	TGTGCCAGCAGCACCCGGACAGGGGGCACTGAAGCTTTCTTT	CASSTRTGGTEAFF
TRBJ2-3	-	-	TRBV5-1	TGCGCCAGCAGCTTGAAAGGCACCCTCGGGGATACGCAGTATTTT	CASSLKGTLGDTQYF
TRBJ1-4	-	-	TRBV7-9	TGTGCCAGCAGCTTAGGTACAACTAATGAAAAACTGTTTTTT	CASSLGTTNEKLFF
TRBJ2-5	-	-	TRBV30	TGTGCCTGGAGTCGGCTGGGGGCGACCCAGTACTTC	CAWSRLGATQYF
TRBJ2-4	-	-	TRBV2	TGTGCCAGCAGTGCGGACTCCGAAGGGAACATTCAGTACTTC	CASSADSEGNIQYF
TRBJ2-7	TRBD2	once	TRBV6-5	TGTGCCAGCATGGGGTCGGGAGGCAGCTCCTACGAGCAGTACTTC	CASMGSGGSSYEQYF
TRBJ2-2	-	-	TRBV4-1	TGCGCCAGCAGCCAAGAGATGTCGCCCCGGGAGCTGTTTTTT	CASSQEMSPRELFF
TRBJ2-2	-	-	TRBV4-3	TGCGCCAGCAGCCAAGATATAGCATCGGACACCGGGGAGCTGTTTTTT	CASSQDIASDTGELFF
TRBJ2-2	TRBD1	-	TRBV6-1	TGTGCCAGCAGTGCTTCACCGGGACAGGGTTCAACCGGGGAGCTGTTTTTT	CASSASPGQGSTGELFF
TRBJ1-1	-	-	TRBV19	TGTGCCAGTAGTATAGCCAACATGAACACTGAAGCTTTCTTT	CASSIANMNTEAFF
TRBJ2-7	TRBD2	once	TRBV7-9	TGTGCCAGCAGCTTCCCCCCCAATAGCGGGATACACGAGCAGTACTTC	CASSFPPNSGIHEQYF
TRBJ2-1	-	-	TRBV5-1	TGCGCCAGCAGACATGGGGACACAAAGAGCTCCTACAATGAGCAGTTCTTC	CASRHGDTKSSYNEQFF
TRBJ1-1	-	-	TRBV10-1	TGCGCCAGCAGTACCGGACAGAACACTGAAGCTTTCTTT	CASSTGQNTEAFF
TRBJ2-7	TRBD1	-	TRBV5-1	TGCGCCAGCAGATATGGGACAGGGGCCTCCTACGAGCAGTACTTC	CASRYGTGASYEQYF
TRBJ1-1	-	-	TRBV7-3	TGTGCCAGCAGCACTGGGACGGGGAACACTGAAGCTTTCTTT	CASSTGTGNTEAFF
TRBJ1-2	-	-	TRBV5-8	TGTGCCAGCAGCTTCTCCGGGACCGATGGCTACACCTTC	CASSFSGTDGYTF
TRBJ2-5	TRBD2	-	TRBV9	TGTGCCAGCAGCGCGGGACTATCCCAAGAGACCCAGTACTTC	CASSAGLSQETQYF
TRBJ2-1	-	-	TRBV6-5	TGTGCCAGCAGAGGGGCCGCAGGAGAGCAGTTCTTC	CASRGAAGEQFF
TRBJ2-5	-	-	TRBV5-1	TGCGCCAGCAGCTGGGGCCGGGGAAGGTTTCGAGAGGCCCAGTACTTC	CASSWGRGRFREAQYF
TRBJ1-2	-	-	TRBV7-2	TGTGCCAGCAGCTTAGACTTTGGAGTACCCTATGGCTACACCTTC	CASSLDFGVPYGYTF
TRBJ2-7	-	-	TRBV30	TGTGCCTGGAGTCCTGGGGGCTCCCTAATCTACGAGCAGTACTTC	CAWSPGGSLIYEQYF
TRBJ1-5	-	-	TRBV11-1	TGTGCCAGCAGCTTAGGTTTCCCAAATCAGCCCCAGCATTTT	CASSLGFPNQPQHF
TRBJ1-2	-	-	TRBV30	TGTGCCTGGAGTGTTGGCTTCTATGGCTACACCTTC	CAWSVGFYGYTF
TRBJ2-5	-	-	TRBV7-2	TGTGCCAGCAGCTCAGTCCTCTCGGAGACCCAGTACTTC	CASSSVLSETQYF
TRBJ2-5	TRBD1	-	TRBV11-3	TGTGCCAGCAGCTTAGGACAGGGCCGGGAGACCCAGTACTTC	CASSLGQGRETQYF
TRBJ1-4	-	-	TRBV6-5	TGTGCCAGCGGCCGAGAAGTAGGAAAACTGTTTTTT	CASGREVGKLFF
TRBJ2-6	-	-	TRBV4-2	TGTGCCAGCAGCCCCGTGGGGGCTAGCGGTGGCTCTGGGGCCAACGTCCTGACTTTC	CASSPVGASGGSGANVLTF
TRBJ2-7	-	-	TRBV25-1	TGTGCCAGCAGTATACAGGGCGCGATCTACGAGCAGTACTTC	CASSIQGAIYEQYF
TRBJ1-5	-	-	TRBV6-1	TGTGCCAGCAGGGGCACTAATCAGCCCCAGCATTTT	CASRGTNQPQHF
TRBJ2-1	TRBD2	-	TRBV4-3	TGCGCCAGCAGCCACACCCGACTAGCGGGAGGGCCGGCTGGCTACAATGAGCAGTTCTTC	CASSHTRLAGGPAGYNEQFF
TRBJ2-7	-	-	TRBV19	TGTGCCAGTCCCGGTCCTGACGAGCAGTACTTC	CASPGPDEQYF
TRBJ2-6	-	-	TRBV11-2	TGTGCCAGCAGCGTGAACAGATTCCTGACTTTC	CASSVNRFLTF
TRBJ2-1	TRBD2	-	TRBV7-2	TGTGCCAGCAGCTTCAGTTACCTAGCGGGAGCTTCCTACAATGAGCAGTTCTTC	CASSFSYLAGASYNEQFF
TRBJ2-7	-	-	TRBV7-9	TGTGCCAGCAGCCCTTGGGACGGCCGTTGGGACGAGCAGTACTTC	CASSPWDGRWDEQYF
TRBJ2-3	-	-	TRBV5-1	TGCGCCAGCAGCTCCCCCGTCACAGATACGCAGTATTTT	CASSSPVTDTQYF
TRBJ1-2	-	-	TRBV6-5	TGTGCCAGCAGTTCCTTTGACTATGGCTACACCTTC	CASSSFDYGYTF
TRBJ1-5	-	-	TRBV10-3	TGTGCCATCAGTTTTGAAGGGCAGCCCCAGCATTTT	CAISFEGQPQHF
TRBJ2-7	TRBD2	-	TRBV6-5	TGTGCCAGCAGGCGTGGGACTAGCGGGGCCTACGAGCAGTACTTC	CASRRGTSGAYEQYF
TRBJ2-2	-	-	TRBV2	TGTGCCAGCAGTGCTCAATCCACCGGGGAGCTGTTTTTT	CASSAQSTGELFF
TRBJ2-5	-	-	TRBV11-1	TGTGCCAGCACCCCACGCAGCAAAGAGACCCAGTACTTC	CASTPRSKETQYF
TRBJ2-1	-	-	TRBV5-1	TGCGCCAGCAGCTTGGTGGACAATGAGCAGTTCTTC	CASSLVDNEQFF
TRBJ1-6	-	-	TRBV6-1	TGTGCCAGCAGTGTGGGCCCTGATTCACCCCTCCACTTT	CASSVGPDSPLHF
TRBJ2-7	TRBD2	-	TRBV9	TGTGCCAGCAGCGTCGGGACTAGCGGGAGGGCCCACGAGCAGTACTTC	CASSVGTSGRAHEQYF
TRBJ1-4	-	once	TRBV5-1	TGCGCCAGCAGGCAGGGCCTTGGGAGTGAAAAACTGTTTTTT	CASRQGLGSEKLFF
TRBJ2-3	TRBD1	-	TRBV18	TGTGCCAGCTCACCCCGGGACAGAGAGTATTTT	CASSPRDREYF
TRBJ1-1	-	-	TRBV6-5	TGTGCCAGCAGCAACCCGCGGACAGCTGAAGCTTTCTTT	CASSNPRTAEAFF
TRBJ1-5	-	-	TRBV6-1	TGTGCCAGCATATATGGCGATTATAGCAATCAGCCCCAGCATTTT	CASIYGDYSNQPQHF
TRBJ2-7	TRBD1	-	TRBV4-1	TGCGCCAGCAGCTCTGGACAGGGGGCTACCAGCTCCTACGAGCAGTACTTC	CASSSGQGATSSYEQYF
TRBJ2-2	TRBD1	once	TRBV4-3	TGCGCCAGCAGCCAAGAAGGGACAGGGTTTGGGGAGCTGTTTTTT	CASSQEGTGFGELFF